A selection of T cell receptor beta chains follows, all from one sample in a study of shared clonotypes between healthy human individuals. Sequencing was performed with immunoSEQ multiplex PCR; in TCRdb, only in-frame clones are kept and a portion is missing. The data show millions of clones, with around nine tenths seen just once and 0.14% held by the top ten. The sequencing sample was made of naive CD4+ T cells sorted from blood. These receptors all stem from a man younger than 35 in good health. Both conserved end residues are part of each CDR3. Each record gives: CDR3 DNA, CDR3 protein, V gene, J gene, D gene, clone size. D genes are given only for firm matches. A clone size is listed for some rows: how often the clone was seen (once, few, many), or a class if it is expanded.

cdr3_nt: TGCGCCAGCAGCTTAACGACAGGGGGTTCACCCCTCCACTTT
cdr3_aa: CASSLTTGGSPLHF
v_call: TRBV5-1
j_call: TRBJ1-6
d_call: TRBD1
clone_size: NA

cdr3_nt: TGCGCCAGCAGCGTGACAGGGTTGGGGAACGAGCAGTACTTC
cdr3_aa: CASSVTGLGNEQYF
v_call: TRBV5-1
j_call: TRBJ2-7
d_call: TRBD1
clone_size: NA

cdr3_nt: TGTGCCAGCTCACCGATTAGCGGGCTAGCCAAAAACATTCAGTACTTC
cdr3_aa: CASSPISGLAKNIQYF
v_call: TRBV18
j_call: TRBJ2-4
d_call: TRBD2
clone_size: NA

cdr3_nt: TGTGCCGGGACTAGAGACTACAATGAGCAGTTCTTC
cdr3_aa: CAGTRDYNEQFF
v_call: TRBV7-9
j_call: TRBJ2-1
d_call: TRBD2
clone_size: NA

cdr3_nt: TGTGCCAGCAGCTTAAACGGCCCCCCCTACGAGCAGTACTTC
cdr3_aa: CASSLNGPPYEQYF
v_call: TRBV7-2
j_call: TRBJ2-7
d_call: NA
clone_size: NA

cdr3_nt: TGTGCCATCAGCGGCGGGAACAACGAGCAGTACTTC
cdr3_aa: CAISGGNNEQYF
v_call: TRBV10-3
j_call: TRBJ2-7
d_call: NA
clone_size: NA

cdr3_nt: TGTGCCAGCAGCTTGGATGCGGGTGGTACGCAGTATTTT
cdr3_aa: CASSLDAGGTQYF
v_call: TRBV5-4
j_call: TRBJ2-3
d_call: NA
clone_size: NA

cdr3_nt: TGTGCCAGTAGTATCGGCAGGGGTATTTACGAGCAGTACTTC
cdr3_aa: CASSIGRGIYEQYF
v_call: TRBV19
j_call: TRBJ2-7
d_call: NA
clone_size: NA

cdr3_nt: TGTGCCAGCTCACCACTCCCAGGGGAGTTCGCCTATGGCTACACCTTC
cdr3_aa: CASSPLPGEFAYGYTF
v_call: TRBV18
j_call: TRBJ1-2
d_call: NA
clone_size: NA

cdr3_nt: TGTGCCAGCTCACCAGTAGGGCGGGAGACCCAGTACTTC
cdr3_aa: CASSPVGRETQYF
v_call: TRBV18
j_call: TRBJ2-5
d_call: NA
clone_size: NA

cdr3_nt: TGTGCCATCACCGCCGACCCCGGAGGCTACACCTTC
cdr3_aa: CAITADPGGYTF
v_call: TRBV10-3
j_call: TRBJ1-2
d_call: NA
clone_size: NA

cdr3_nt: TGTGCCAGCAGTAGGGCAGGGTTTTCTGGGGCCAACGTCCTGACTTTC
cdr3_aa: CASSRAGFSGANVLTF
v_call: TRBV2
j_call: TRBJ2-6
d_call: NA
clone_size: NA

cdr3_nt: TGCGCCAGCAGCTTGGCAGCGGGGGGCGAGCCAGATACGCAGTATTTT
cdr3_aa: CASSLAAGGEPDTQYF
v_call: TRBV5-1
j_call: TRBJ2-3
d_call: TRBD2
clone_size: NA

cdr3_nt: TGCGCCAGCAGCCGTGCCAGCCCCTTAGCGGTGGGGGAAGAGACCCAGTACTTC
cdr3_aa: CASSRASPLAVGEETQYF
v_call: TRBV5-1
j_call: TRBJ2-5
d_call: NA
clone_size: NA

cdr3_nt: TGTGCCAGCAGCTTAGGGTACCAAGAGACCCAGTACTTC
cdr3_aa: CASSLGYQETQYF
v_call: TRBV11-2
j_call: TRBJ2-5
d_call: NA
clone_size: few

cdr3_nt: TGTGCCAGCAGTTTTCGGCAGGGGGCAGGGGAGCAGTTCTTC
cdr3_aa: CASSFRQGAGEQFF
v_call: TRBV28
j_call: TRBJ2-1
d_call: TRBD1
clone_size: NA

cdr3_nt: TGCGCCAGCAGCCACCCCAGCACAGATACGCAGTATTTT
cdr3_aa: CASSHPSTDTQYF
v_call: TRBV4-3
j_call: TRBJ2-3
d_call: NA
clone_size: NA

cdr3_nt: TGTGCCAGCAAGGAGGACTTTAGCAATCAGCCCCAGCATTTT
cdr3_aa: CASKEDFSNQPQHF
v_call: TRBV6-1
j_call: TRBJ1-5
d_call: NA
clone_size: NA

cdr3_nt: TGCGCCAGCAGCCCCGGGACAGGGGGGATAGATACGCAGTATTTT
cdr3_aa: CASSPGTGGIDTQYF
v_call: TRBV5-1
j_call: TRBJ2-3
d_call: TRBD1
clone_size: NA

cdr3_nt: TGTGCCAGCAGCTTGCTTATGAACTCCTACGAGCAGTACTTC
cdr3_aa: CASSLLMNSYEQYF
v_call: TRBV5-6
j_call: TRBJ2-7
d_call: NA
clone_size: NA

cdr3_nt: TGTGCCAGCAGCTCCCAAGGTGGAGGAAGACCGGCCTACGAGCAGTACTTC
cdr3_aa: CASSSQGGGRPAYEQYF
v_call: TRBV7-2
j_call: TRBJ2-7
d_call: NA
clone_size: NA